This record concerns one T cell receptor (beta chain) sequence. Antigen specificity is unknown. The sample belongs to a study of T cells in localized non-small cell lung cancer. V dropped 7 bases and J dropped 3 bases, with 9 bases sitting between them. This CDR3 spans 13 amino acids. The germline V gene has CDR1 ENHRY and CDR2 SYGVKD. The method was immunoSEQ multiplex PCR; TCRdb's version includes in-frame clones alone and lacks a portion of them. The sample includes 45,000 to 55,000 clones, around 77% of them seen just once. Study conclusions and caveats: Only one tumor region went through sequencing, so heterogeneity may still be there. Uninvolved adjacent lung showed peak T cell clonality, exceeding tumor. Greater T cell density in blood accompanied longer overall survival. Adjacent lung exhibited a median of around 60 among the 100 most abundant tumor clones.

The sample here was peripheral blood, taken before any cancer treatment. The V call is TRBV10-3, the J call TRBJ2-2; D is unclear. This TCR was recovered from a man between 35 and 75 years old with stage I squamous cell lung carcinoma. The CDR3 sequence is CAIKGTYTGELFF. The CDR3 nucleotides read TGTGCCATCAAGGGTACCTACACCGGGGAGCTGTTTTTT.